These T cell receptor beta chains were read from a single sample in a study of blood T cell repertoires in COVID-19. Assay used: immunoSEQ multiplex PCR; TCRdb lists only in-frame clones, some missing. This table has fewer than 110,000 clones, about 90% appearing once. The sequenced sample consisted of peripheral blood. These receptors all come from a woman aged 30 to 39 with acute or convalescent COVID-19. The CDR3 runs from the conserved cysteine through the conserved F or W. The order of the fields is J gene, D gene, V gene, clone size, CDR3 protein, CDR3 DNA. The D gene is left open where the match is weak. Clone size is not always given. Where it is, it says once, few, many or a class for expanded clones.

TRBJ2-4 | . | TRBV28 | . | CASSAPGNKNIQYF | TGTGCCAGCAGCGCCCCGGGGAACAAAAACATTCAGTACTTC
TRBJ1-1 | TRBD1 | TRBV28 | once | CATIEDRGGANTEAFF | TGTGCCACCATCGAGGACAGGGGGGGAGCGAACACTGAAGCTTTCTTT
TRBJ2-7 | . | TRBV2 | few | CASSVGDEQYF | TGTGCCAGCAGTGTAGGGGACGAGCAGTACTTC
TRBJ1-5 | . | TRBV6-5 | . | CAALRGSGRNQPQHF | TGTGCCGCCCTCCGGGGGAGCGGCCGCAATCAGCCCCAGCATTTT
TRBJ2-1 | . | TRBV5-6 | once | CASSLILGVNSYNEQFF | TGTGCCAGCAGCTTGATCTTAGGAGTTAACTCCTACAATGAGCAGTTCTTC
TRBJ1-1 | . | TRBV3-1/TRBV3-2 | . | CASSQRGGALF | TGTGCCAGCAGCCAAAGAGGGGGGGCCCTTTTT
TRBJ2-7 | TRBD1 | TRBV5-4 | . | CASSRDRGFYEQYF | TGTGCCAGCTCCCGGGACAGGGGTTTCTACGAGCAGTACTTC
TRBJ2-7 | TRBD2 | TRBV14 | few | CASSHGLAGPTYEQYF | TGTGCCAGCAGCCACGGACTAGCGGGGCCCACCTACGAGCAGTACTTC
TRBJ2-7 | . | TRBV25-1 | once | CASSEWGDYEQYF | TGTGCCAGCAGTGAATGGGGAGACTACGAGCAGTACTTC
TRBJ2-3 | TRBD2 | TRBV4-2 | . | CASSQMTSGQGDTQYF | TGTGCCAGCAGCCAGATGACTAGCGGGCAAGGGGATACGCAGTATTTT
TRBJ1-2 | . | TRBV30 | . | CAWSFGAHYGYTF | TGTGCCTGGAGTTTTGGGGCCCACTATGGCTACACCTTC
TRBJ2-2 | . | TRBV2 | . | CASRTTGRDTGELFF | TGTGCCAGCAGAACCACAGGGAGAGACACCGGGGAGCTGTTTTTT
TRBJ1-3 | . | TRBV6-6 | few | CASSPSGDTIYF | TGTGCCAGCTCCCCCTCCGGAGACACCATATATTTT
TRBJ2-7 | . | TRBV27 | once | CASSLLSGGEQYF | TGTGCCAGCAGTTTACTTTCGGGTGGCGAGCAGTACTTC
TRBJ1-2 | . | TRBV5-1 | . | CASRETGTLGGYTF | TGCGCCAGCAGAGAAACAGGGACCCTGGGAGGCTACACCTTC
TRBJ2-3 | . | TRBV13 | . | CASSSVGLVRDTQYF | TGTGCCAGCAGTTCTGTCGGTTTAGTGAGGGATACGCAGTATTTT
TRBJ2-7 | . | TRBV15 | . | CATSGGSYEQYF | TGTGCCACCAGCGGGGGGTCCTACGAGCAGTACTTC
TRBJ1-5 | . | TRBV15 | few | CATSRDTGTNQPQHF | TGTGCCACCAGCAGAGATACAGGGACGAATCAGCCCCAGCATTTT
TRBJ1-3 | TRBD1 | TRBV11-3 | . | CASSHSGTGVGNTIYF | TGTGCCAGCAGCCACTCCGGGACAGGAGTGGGAAACACCATATATTTT
TRBJ2-7 | . | TRBV3-1/TRBV3-2 | . | CASSQGNRYSYEQYF | TGTGCCAGCAGCCAAGGAAACAGGTACTCCTACGAGCAGTACTTC
TRBJ2-3 | TRBD2 | TRBV18 | . | CASSPRLAGVSTDTQYF | TGTGCCAGCTCACCGAGGCTAGCGGGGGTTAGCACAGATACGCAGTATTTT
TRBJ1-5 | TRBD1 | TRBV13 | . | CASSLGRQGDQPQHF | TGTGCCAGCAGCTTAGGCCGACAGGGGGATCAGCCCCAGCATTTT
TRBJ1-2 | . | TRBV5-8 | . | CASRASGNYGYTF | TGTGCCAGCAGGGCCTCAGGGAACTATGGCTACACCTTC
TRBJ1-3 | . | TRBV6-5 | . | CASSYSRAGSGNTIYF | TGTGCCAGCAGTTACTCGAGGGCGGGCTCTGGAAACACCATATATTTT
TRBJ2-6 | . | TRBV11-2 | . | CASSTSTGGANVLTF | TGTGCCAGCAGCACCTCCACAGGTGGGGCCAACGTCCTGACTTTC
TRBJ2-4 | . | TRBV5-1 | . | CASSDREDALGNIQYF | TGCGCCAGCAGCGACAGGGAGGATGCATTGGGAAACATTCAGTACTTC
TRBJ2-1 | TRBD1 | TRBV9 | . | CASSQDRGTYNEQFF | TGTGCCAGCAGCCAGGACAGGGGAACCTACAATGAGCAGTTCTTC
TRBJ2-4 | TRBD2 | TRBV18 | . | CASSPKGDSGARAIVAKNIQYF | TGTGCCAGCTCCCCAAAGGGGGATAGCGGGGCACGCGCCATCGTAGCCAAAAACATTCAGTACTTC
TRBJ2-6 | . | TRBV7-3 | few | CASSAAGAAGANVLTF | TGTGCCAGCAGCGCGGCAGGGGCCGCTGGGGCCAACGTCCTGACTTTC
TRBJ1-3 | . | TRBV2 | many | CASSVSTGFSGNTIYF | TGTGCCAGCAGTGTTTCGACAGGCTTCTCTGGAAACACCATATATTTT
TRBJ1-5 | TRBD1 | TRBV19 | once | CASSTHRQGFDQPQHF | TGTGCCAGTAGTACCCACCGACAGGGGTTTGATCAGCCCCAGCATTTT
TRBJ2-7 | . | TRBV12-3/TRBV12-4 | . | CASSLELSYEQYF | TGTGCCAGCAGCCTAGAGTTGTCCTACGAGCAGTACTTC
TRBJ2-2 | . | TRBV24-1 | . | CATSDPMEGDTGELFF | TGTGCCACCAGTGACCCGATGGAGGGCGACACCGGGGAGCTGTTTTTT
TRBJ2-1 | TRBD2 | TRBV29-1 | once | CSASGGARNEQFF | TGCAGCGCTAGCGGGGGGGCCCGGAATGAGCAGTTCTTC
TRBJ2-2 | TRBD1 | TRBV13 | . | CASRRVELQGTGELFF | TGTGCCAGCAGACGGGTTGAGCTACAGGGGACCGGGGAGCTGTTTTTT
TRBJ2-2 | TRBD1 | TRBV2 | once | CASSGQGTGELFF | TGTGCCAGCAGTGGACAGGGGACCGGGGAGCTGTTTTTT
TRBJ2-7 | . | TRBV5-4 | . | CASSLGDSSYEQYF | TGTGCCAGCAGCCTTGGAGACAGTTCCTACGAGCAGTACTTC
TRBJ2-1 | . | TRBV10-1 | . | CASSGENNEQFF | TGCGCCAGCAGTGGGGAGAACAATGAGCAGTTCTTC
TRBJ2-2 | . | TRBV27 | . | CASSLKGPAGELFF | TGTGCCAGCAGTTTAAAGGGGCCTGCCGGGGAGCTGTTTTTT
TRBJ1-2 | TRBD1 | TRBV7-8 | . | CASSPRQGPGYGYTF | TGTGCCAGCAGCCCGCGACAGGGACCAGGCTATGGCTACACCTTC
TRBJ1-5 | . | TRBV10-3 | . | CAISDNNQPQHF | TGTGCCATCAGTGACAACAATCAGCCCCAGCATTTT
TRBJ1-1 | . | TRBV5-6 | . | CASSLERGLGKAFF | TGTGCCAGCAGCTTGGAACGAGGTTTAGGTAAAGCTTTCTTT
TRBJ2-3 | TRBD2 | TRBV6-5 | . | CASSYSSGGATDTQYF | TGTGCCAGCAGTTACTCTAGCGGGGGGGCCACAGATACGCAGTATTTT
TRBJ2-3 | . | TRBV21-1 | . | CASRPAQRGSADTQYF | TGTGCCAGCCGCCCAGCCCAGCGGGGGAGCGCAGATACGCAGTATTTT
TRBJ2-7 | . | TRBV19 | . | CASSIAGEIYEQYF | TGTGCCAGTAGTATAGCGGGGGAAATCTACGAGCAGTACTTC
TRBJ2-7 | . | TRBV29-1 | . | CSVVFRGYEQYF | TGCAGCGTTGTCTTCAGGGGCTACGAGCAGTACTTC
TRBJ2-7 | TRBD2 | TRBV6-6 | many | CASSYAGGDYEQYF | TGTGCCAGCAGTTACGCGGGGGGGGACTACGAGCAGTACTTC
TRBJ2-7 | . | TRBV19 | . | CASSIVQGNEQYF | TGTGCCAGTAGTATAGTACAGGGCAACGAGCAGTACTTC
TRBJ2-2 | . | TRBV15 | once | CATSRATGELFF | TGTGCCACCAGCAGGGCTACCGGGGAGCTGTTTTTT
TRBJ2-7 | TRBD1 | TRBV28 | . | CASSSPRDRGAYEQYF | TGTGCCAGCAGTTCCCCTCGGGACAGGGGGGCATACGAGCAGTACTTC
TRBJ1-6 | TRBD1 | TRBV30 | . | CAWSSQGASPLHF | TGTGCCTGGAGTAGCCAGGGGGCCTCACCCCTCCACTTT
TRBJ2-1 | TRBD2 | TRBV6-5 | . | CASSPRLAGANHKFF | TGTGCCAGCAGTCCCCGACTAGCGGGGGCAAATCATAAGTTCTTC
TRBJ2-2 | . | TRBV2 | . | CASKAEGTYTGELFF | TGTGCCAGCAAGGCGGAAGGCACATACACCGGGGAGCTGTTTTTT
TRBJ1-1 | . | TRBV30 | . | CAWKRGWVNTEAFF | TGTGCCTGGAAAAGGGGTTGGGTGAACACTGAAGCTTTCTTT